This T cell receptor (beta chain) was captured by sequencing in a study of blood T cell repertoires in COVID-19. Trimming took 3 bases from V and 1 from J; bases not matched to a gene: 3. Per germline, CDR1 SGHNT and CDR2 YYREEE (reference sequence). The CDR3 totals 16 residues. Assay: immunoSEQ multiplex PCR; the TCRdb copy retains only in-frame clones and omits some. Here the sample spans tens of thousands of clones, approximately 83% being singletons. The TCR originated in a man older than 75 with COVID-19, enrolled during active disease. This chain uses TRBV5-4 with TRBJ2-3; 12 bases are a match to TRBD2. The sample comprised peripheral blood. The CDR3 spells CASSSWTSGGTDTQYF. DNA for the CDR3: TGTGCCAGCAGCTCCTGGACTAGCGGGGGCACAGATACGCAGTATTTT. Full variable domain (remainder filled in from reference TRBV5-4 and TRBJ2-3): ETGVTQSPTHLIKTRGQQVTLRCSSQSGHNTVSWYQQALGQGPQFIFQYYREEENGRGNFPPRFSGLQFPNYSSELNVNALELDDSALYLCASSSWTSGGTDTQYFGPGTRLTVL.